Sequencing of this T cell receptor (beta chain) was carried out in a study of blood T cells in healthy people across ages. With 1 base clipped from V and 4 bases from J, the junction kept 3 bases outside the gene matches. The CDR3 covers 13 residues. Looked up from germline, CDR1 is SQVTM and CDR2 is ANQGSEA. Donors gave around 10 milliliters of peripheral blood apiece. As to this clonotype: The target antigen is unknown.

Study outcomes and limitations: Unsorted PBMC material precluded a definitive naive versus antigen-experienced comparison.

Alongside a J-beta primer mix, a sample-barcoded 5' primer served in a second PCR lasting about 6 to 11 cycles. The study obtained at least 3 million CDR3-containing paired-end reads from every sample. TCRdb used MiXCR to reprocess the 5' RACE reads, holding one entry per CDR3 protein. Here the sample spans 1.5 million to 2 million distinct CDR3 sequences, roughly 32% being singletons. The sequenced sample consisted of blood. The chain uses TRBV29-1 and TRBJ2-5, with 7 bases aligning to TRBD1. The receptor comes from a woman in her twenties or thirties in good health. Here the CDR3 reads CSVEGQGIETQYF. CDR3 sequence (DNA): TGCAGCGTTGAAGGACAGGGAATAGAGACCCAGTACTTC.